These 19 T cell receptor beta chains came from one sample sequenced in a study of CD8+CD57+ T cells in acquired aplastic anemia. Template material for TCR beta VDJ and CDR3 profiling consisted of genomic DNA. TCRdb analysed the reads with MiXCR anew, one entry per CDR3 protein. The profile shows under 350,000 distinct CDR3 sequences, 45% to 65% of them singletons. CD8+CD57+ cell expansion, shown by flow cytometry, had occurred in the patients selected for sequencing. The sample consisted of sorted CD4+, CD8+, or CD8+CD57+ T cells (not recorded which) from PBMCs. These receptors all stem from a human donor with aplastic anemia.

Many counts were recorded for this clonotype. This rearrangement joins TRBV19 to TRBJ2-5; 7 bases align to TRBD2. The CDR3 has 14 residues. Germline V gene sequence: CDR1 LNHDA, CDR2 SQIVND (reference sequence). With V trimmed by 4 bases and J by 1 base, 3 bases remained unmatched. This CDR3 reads CASSRSGTQETQYF. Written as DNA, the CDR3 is TGTGCCAGTAGTAGGAGCGGGACCCAAGAGACCCAGTACTTC.

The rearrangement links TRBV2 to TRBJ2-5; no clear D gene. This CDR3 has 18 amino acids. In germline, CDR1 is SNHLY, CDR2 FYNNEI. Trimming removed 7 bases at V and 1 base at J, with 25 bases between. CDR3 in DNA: TGTGCCAGCACTCCCTCCTACCCCGTAGGGAAAACCCAAGAGACCCAGTACTTC. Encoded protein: CASTPSYPVGKTQETQYF.

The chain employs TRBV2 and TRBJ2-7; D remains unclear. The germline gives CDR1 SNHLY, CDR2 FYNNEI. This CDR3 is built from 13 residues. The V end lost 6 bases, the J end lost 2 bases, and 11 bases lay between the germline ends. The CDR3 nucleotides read TGTGCCAGCAGCCCACAGCATCCCTACGAGCAGTACTTC. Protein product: CASSPQHPYEQYF.

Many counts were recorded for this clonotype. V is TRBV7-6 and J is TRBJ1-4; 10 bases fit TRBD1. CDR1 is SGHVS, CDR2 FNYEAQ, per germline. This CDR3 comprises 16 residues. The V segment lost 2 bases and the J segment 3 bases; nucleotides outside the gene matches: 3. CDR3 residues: CASSLRQGAANEKLFF. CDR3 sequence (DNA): TGTGCCAGCAGCTTACGACAGGGGGCAGCTAATGAAAAACTGTTTTTT. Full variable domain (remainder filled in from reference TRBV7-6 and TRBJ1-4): GAGVSQSPRYKVTKRGQDVALRCDPISGHVSLYWYRQALGQGPEFLTYFNYEAQQDKSGLPNDRFSAERPEGSISTLTIQRTEQRDSAMYRCASSLRQGAANEKLFFGSGTQLSVL.

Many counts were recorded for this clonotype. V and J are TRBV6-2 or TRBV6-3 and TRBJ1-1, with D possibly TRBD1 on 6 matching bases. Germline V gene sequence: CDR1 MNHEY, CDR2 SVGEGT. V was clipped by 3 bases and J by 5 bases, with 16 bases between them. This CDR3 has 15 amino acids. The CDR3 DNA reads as TGTGCCAGCAGTTATCGAGGGGGAAGGTCGACTGAAGCTTTCTTT. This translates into CASSYRGGRSTEAFF.

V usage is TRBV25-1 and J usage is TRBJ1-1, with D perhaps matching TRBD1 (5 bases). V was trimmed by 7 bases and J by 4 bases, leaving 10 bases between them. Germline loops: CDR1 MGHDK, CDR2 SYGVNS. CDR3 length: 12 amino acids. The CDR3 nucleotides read TGTGCCAGCACGGGGCTTAGCACTGAAGCTTTCTTT. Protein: CASTGLSTEAFF. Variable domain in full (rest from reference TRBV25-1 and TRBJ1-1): EADIYQTPRYLVIGTGKKITLECSQTMGHDKMYWYQQDPGMELHLIHYSYGVNSTEKGDLSSESTVSRIRTEHFPLTLESARPSHTSQYLCASTGLSTEAFFGQGTRLTVV.

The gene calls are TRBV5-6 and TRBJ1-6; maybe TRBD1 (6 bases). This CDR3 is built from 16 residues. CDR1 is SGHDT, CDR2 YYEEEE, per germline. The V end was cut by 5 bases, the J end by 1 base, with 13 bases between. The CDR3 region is CASRRSQGSYNSPLHF. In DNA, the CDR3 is TGTGCCAGCAGACGATCCCAGGGGTCCTATAATTCACCCCTCCACTTT.

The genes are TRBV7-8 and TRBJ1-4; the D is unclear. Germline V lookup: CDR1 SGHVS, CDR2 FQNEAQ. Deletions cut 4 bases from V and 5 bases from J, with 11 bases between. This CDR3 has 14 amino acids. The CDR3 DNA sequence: TGTGCCAGCAGCTCCTGGGCTGGAAATGAAAAACTGTTTTTT. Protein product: CASSSWAGNEKLFF.

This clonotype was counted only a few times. CDR3 in DNA: TGCAGTGCTAGTCGACAGCGTGGGGATTCACCCCTCCACTTT. It yields the protein CSASRQRGDSPLHF. This chain joins TRBV20-1 and TRBJ1-6; perhaps TRBD1 as D (5 bases). The CDR3 is 14 amino acids. The V and J ends lost 3 bases and 8 bases respectively, with 14 bases between them. CDR1 is DFQATT and CDR2 is SNEGSKA in the germline V gene (reference sequence).

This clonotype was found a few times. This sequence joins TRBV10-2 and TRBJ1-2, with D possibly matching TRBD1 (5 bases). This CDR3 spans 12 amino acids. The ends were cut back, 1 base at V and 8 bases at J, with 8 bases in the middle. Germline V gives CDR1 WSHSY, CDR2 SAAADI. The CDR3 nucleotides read TGCGCCAGCAGTGAGTTGGGGGGAGGCTACACCTTC. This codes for CASSELGGGYTF.

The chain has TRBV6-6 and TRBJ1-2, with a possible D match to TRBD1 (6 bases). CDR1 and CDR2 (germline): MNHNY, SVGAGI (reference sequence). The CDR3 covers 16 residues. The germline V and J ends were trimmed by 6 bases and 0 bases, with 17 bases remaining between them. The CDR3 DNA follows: TGTGCCAGCAGCTCTTGGACAGTCCCAACTAACTATGGCTACACCTTC. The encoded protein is CASSSWTVPTNYGYTF.

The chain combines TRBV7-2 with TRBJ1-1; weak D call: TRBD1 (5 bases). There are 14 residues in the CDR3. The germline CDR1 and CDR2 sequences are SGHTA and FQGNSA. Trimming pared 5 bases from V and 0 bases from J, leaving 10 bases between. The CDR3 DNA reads TGTGCCAGCAGCAACGGACACGTGAACACTGAAGCTTTCTTT. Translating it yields CASSNGHVNTEAFF.

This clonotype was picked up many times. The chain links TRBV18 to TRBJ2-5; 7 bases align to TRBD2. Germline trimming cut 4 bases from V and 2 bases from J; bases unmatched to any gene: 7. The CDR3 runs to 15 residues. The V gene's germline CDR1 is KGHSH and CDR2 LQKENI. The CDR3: CASSLHAGEQETQYF. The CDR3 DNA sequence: TGTGCCAGCTCACTCCATGCGGGGGAACAAGAGACCCAGTACTTC. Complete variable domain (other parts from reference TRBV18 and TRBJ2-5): NAGVMQNPRHLVRRRGQEARLRCSPMKGHSHVYWYRQLPEEGLKFMVYLQKENIIDESGMPKERFSAEFPKEGPSILRIQQVVRGDSAAYFCASSLHAGEQETQYFGPGTRLLVL.

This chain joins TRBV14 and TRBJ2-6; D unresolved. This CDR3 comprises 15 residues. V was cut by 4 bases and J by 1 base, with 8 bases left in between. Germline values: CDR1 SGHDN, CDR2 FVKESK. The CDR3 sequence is CASSPRLSGANVLTF. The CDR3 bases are TGTGCCAGCAGCCCAAGACTGTCTGGGGCCAACGTCCTGACTTTC.

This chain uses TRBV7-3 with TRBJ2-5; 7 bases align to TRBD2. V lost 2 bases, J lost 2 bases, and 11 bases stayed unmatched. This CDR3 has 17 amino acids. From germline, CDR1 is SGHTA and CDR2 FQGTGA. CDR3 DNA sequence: TGTGCCAGCAGCTTAGGCGGCGGGAGCTACTATCAAGAGACCCAGTACTTC. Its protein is CASSLGGGSYYQETQYF.

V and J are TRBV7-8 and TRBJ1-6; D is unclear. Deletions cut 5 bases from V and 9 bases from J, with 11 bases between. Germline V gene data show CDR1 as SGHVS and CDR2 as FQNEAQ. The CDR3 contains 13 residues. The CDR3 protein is CASSAPVSSPLHF. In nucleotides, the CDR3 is TGTGCCAGCAGCGCTCCTGTGAGTTCACCCCTCCACTTT. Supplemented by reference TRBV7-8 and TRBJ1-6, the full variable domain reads GAGVSQSPRYKVAKRGQDVALRCDPISGHVSLFWYQQALGQGPEFLTYFQNEAQLDKSGLPSDRFFAERPEGSVSTLKIQRTQQEDSAVYLCASSAPVSSPLHFGNGTRLTVT.

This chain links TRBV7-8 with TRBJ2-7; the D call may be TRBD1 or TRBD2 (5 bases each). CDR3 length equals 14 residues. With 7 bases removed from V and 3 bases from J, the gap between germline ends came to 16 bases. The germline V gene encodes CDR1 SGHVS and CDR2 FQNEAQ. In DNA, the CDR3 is TGTGCCAGCAAGGGGAGTAGGGTGGGCTACGAGCAGTACTTC. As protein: CASKGSRVGYEQYF. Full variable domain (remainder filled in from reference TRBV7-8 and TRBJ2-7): GAGVSQSPRYKVAKRGQDVALRCDPISGHVSLFWYQQALGQGPEFLTYFQNEAQLDKSGLPSDRFFAERPEGSVSTLKIQRTQQEDSAVYLCASKGSRVGYEQYFGPGTRLTVT.

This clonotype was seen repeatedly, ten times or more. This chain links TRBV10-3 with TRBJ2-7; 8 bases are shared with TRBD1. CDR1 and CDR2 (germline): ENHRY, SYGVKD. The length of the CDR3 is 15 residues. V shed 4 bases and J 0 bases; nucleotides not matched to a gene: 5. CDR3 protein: CAISGSGTGSYEQYF. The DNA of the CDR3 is TGTGCCATCAGTGGATCCGGGACAGGCTCCTACGAGCAGTACTTC.

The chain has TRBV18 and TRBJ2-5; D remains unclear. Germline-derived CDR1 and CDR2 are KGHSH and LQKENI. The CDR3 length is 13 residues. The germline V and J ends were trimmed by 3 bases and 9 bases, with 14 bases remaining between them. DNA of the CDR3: TGTGCCAGCTCACCCCTAAGCGATGAGCCCCAGTACTTC. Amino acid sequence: CASSPLSDEPQYF.